This T cell receptor (beta chain) was sequenced during a study of graft-versus-host responses after intestinal transplantation. For the study at large: Transplants were multivisceral, liver-intestinal, or isolated intestinal. Induction with anti-thymocyte globulin, then tacrolimus and steroids for roughly three years, was given to all recipients. Overall study findings and caveats: Declining HvG levels early post-transplant were linked to peak circulating GvH clone levels. GvH clones appeared in recipient marrow, some first in ileum or blood.

Comments on this clone: As yet, its antigen is unknown.

Assay used: immunoSEQ multiplex PCR; TCRdb lists only in-frame clones, some missing. The sample has approximately 110,000 clones; around 94% are singletons. The CDR3 is 14 residues long. Germline-derived CDR1 and CDR2 are LNHDA and SQIVND (reference sequence). V shed 3 bases and J shed 2 bases, with 8 bases lying between them. Sequenced material: unstimulated CD8+ T cells sorted from spleen or lymph node cells, taken before transplant. The rearrangement links TRBV19 to TRBJ2-1; TRBD2 is a possible D gene (5 bases). This clonotype originated in a human donor who was the organ donor for an intestinal transplant. The CDR3 sequence is CASSMSGPYNEQFF. DNA of the CDR3: TGTGCCAGTAGTATGAGCGGACCCTACAATGAGCAGTTCTTC.